The 2 T cell receptor beta chains below were found in one sample sequenced in a study of blood T cell repertoires in COVID-19. The data were produced by immunoSEQ multiplex PCR, yet TCRdb's version contains in-frame clones alone and is incomplete. Of 100,000 to 150,000 clones listed, 86% are singletons. Sample: PBMCs or T cells enriched from blood (not recorded which). The receptors stem from a woman between 45 and 60 years old who had recovered from COVID-19.

V gene TRBV7-2 combines with J gene TRBJ1-3; no firm D call. The CDR3 consists of 13 residues. Trimming cost V 4 bases and J 3 bases, with 7 bases left between them. Germline V CDR1 and CDR2: SGHTA, FQGNSA. For the CDR3, the DNA is TGTGCCAGCAGCTCTAGCAGTGGAAACACCATATATTTT. Translated, it gives CASSSSSGNTIYF.

This rearrangement joins TRBV5-3 to TRBJ2-5; possibly TRBD1 for D (6 bases). TRBV5-3 is annotated as an ORF whose role is uncertain. The CDR3 length is 16 residues. V was pared by 3 bases and J by 6 bases, with 21 bases between. CDR3 DNA: TGTGCCAGAAGCTATTTTCCTGGGACAACACTAAAGACCCAGTACTTC. This codes for CARSYFPGTTLKTQYF.